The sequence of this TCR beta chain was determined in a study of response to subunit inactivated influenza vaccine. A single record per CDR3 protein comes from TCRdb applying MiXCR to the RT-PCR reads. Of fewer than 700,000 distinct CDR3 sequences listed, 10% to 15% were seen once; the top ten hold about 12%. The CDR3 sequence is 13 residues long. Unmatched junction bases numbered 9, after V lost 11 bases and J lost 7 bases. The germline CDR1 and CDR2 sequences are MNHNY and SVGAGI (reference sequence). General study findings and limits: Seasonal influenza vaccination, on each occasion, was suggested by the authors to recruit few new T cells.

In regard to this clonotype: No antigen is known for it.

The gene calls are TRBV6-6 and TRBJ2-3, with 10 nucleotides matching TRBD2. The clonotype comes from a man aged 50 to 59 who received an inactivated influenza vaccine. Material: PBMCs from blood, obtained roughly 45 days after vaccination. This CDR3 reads CAVGAGGPNTQYF. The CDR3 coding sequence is TGTGCCGTCGGAGCGGGAGGGCCGAATACGCAGTATTTT.